Sequencing of this T cell receptor beta chain was carried out in a study of cytomegalovirus exposure and HLA in healthy donors. The V gene lost 5 bases and the J gene lost 8 bases, with 15 bases spanning the gap. The CDR3 spans 13 residues. CDR1 and CDR2 (germline): LNHDA, SQIVND (reference sequence). PCR was performed using 60 Vbeta and 13 Jbeta primers. Some clones are missing from TCRdb's copy, which holds only in-frame ones; the method was immunoSEQ multiplex PCR. The table has 150,000 to 200,000 clones, over 65% seen once. J is TRBJ1-2 and V is TRBV19; tentative D call: TRBD1 (5 bases). This clonotype was obtained from a man aged 40-49 years in good health and CMV-seropositive. Sequenced input: PBMCs. The CDR3 bases are TGTGCCAGTAGTCCATTGGGGGGGACCGGCTACACCTTC. Its translation is CASSPLGGTGYTF.